The entry that follows covers one T cell receptor (beta chain) sequence. Per the original data handling: Cell counts per sample came from amplifying reference gene primers. Generated by immunoSEQ multiplex PCR, the TCRdb table keeps only in-frame clones and is missing some. The V and J calls and clone size come from that table; D and trimming were worked out from the DNA. The table records about 200,000 clones, 85% of them present only once. The sample comes from a study of blood T cell repertoires in COVID-19. The wider study: There were acute and convalescent COVID-19 samples, and they came from the United States, Italy and Spain. PBMCs, B-cell-depleted T cells, or T cells were the source of the cDNA or gDNA that made up the material.

The CDR3 loop spans 16 amino acids. V trimming: 4 bases; J trimming: 6 bases; junction bases outside the gene matches: 12. The germline V gene encodes CDR1 SGHNT and CDR2 YYREEE (reference sequence). The TCR comes from an elderly woman with acute or convalescent COVID-19. What was sequenced was peripheral blood. The rearrangement joins TRBV5-4 to TRBJ2-1; 8 bases agree with TRBD2. The CDR3 coding sequence is TGTGCCAGCAGCGCCCCAGCGGGAGAAGGGAGCAATGAGCAGTTCTTC. Its protein product is CASSAPAGEGSNEQFF.